The next 9 T cell receptor beta chains were all read from a single sample in a study of T cell changes during pregnancy in multiple sclerosis. The repertoire was sequenced with immunoSEQ multiplex PCR; TCRdb's copy has only in-frame clones and lacks some. The profile shows 100,000 or so clones, 75% to 95% of them singletons. The sample consisted of peripheral blood, taken in the second trimester of pregnancy. The receptors here all came from a female donor with multiple sclerosis, enrolled in a pregnancy study.

CDR3 sequence reads: CASSLTGGPYEQYF. CDR3 coding DNA: TGTGCCAGCAGCCTTACAGGGGGACCTTACGAGCAGTACTTC. This chain uses TRBV27 with TRBJ2-7, with TRBD1 matching 8 bases. This CDR3 is 14 amino acids long. The ends lost 6 bases at V and 4 bases at J; junction bases unmatched: 8. Per germline, CDR1 MNHEY and CDR2 SMNVEV (reference sequence).

This chain uses TRBV29-1 with TRBJ1-3; possible D gene TRBD1, 5 bases. The CDR3 is 15 residues long. Germline V gene data show CDR1 as SQVTM and CDR2 as ANQGSEA. V shed 6 bases and J shed 7 bases, with 22 bases lying between them. CDR3 coding DNA: TGCAGCGTATCAGAGACAGCGGGTTTTGCGAACACCATATATTTT. This translates into CSVSETAGFANTIYF.

This clone was found once. V and J are TRBV15 and TRBJ2-5; TRBD2 matches 7 bases. Per the germline V gene, CDR1 is LNHNV and CDR2 is YYDKDF (reference sequence). V shed 0 bases and J 5 bases; nucleotides not matched to a gene: 15. The CDR3 extends over 18 amino acids. This CDR3 is CATSRDLLTAGVGETQYF. The CDR3 nucleotides read TGTGCCACCAGCAGAGATTTATTAACGGCGGGAGTTGGGGAGACCCAGTACTTC.

The V call is TRBV5-1, the J call TRBJ2-3, with 8 nucleotides matching TRBD2. With 4 bases clipped from V and 0 bases from J, the junction kept 7 bases outside the gene matches. The CDR3 is made up of 16 amino acids. Germline loops: CDR1 SGHRS, CDR2 YFSETQ. CDR3 coding DNA: TGCGCCAGCAGCCCCCGGGGGGGGCTTAGCACAGATACGCAGTATTTT. Protein sequence: CASSPRGGLSTDTQYF.

The rearrangement links TRBV18 to TRBJ1-1, with D unresolved. Germline V CDR1 and CDR2: KGHSH, LQKENI. CDR3 length: 15 amino acids. V shed 5 bases and J shed 3 bases, with 16 bases lying between them. The chain's CDR3 is CASSKVPKADTEAFF. The DNA for the CDR3 is TGTGCCAGCTCAAAAGTACCGAAGGCGGACACTGAAGCTTTCTTT.

V gene TRBV6-5 combines with J gene TRBJ1-5, with D possibly matching TRBD1 (5 bases). CDR1 is MNHEY, CDR2 SVGAGI, per germline. The length of the CDR3 is 15 residues. V was clipped by 6 bases and J by 0 bases, with 12 bases between them. The CDR3 bases are TGTGCCAGCAGCCTCGGGGGTTATAGCAATCAGCCCCAGCATTTT. Encoded protein: CASSLGGYSNQPQHF.

The genes are TRBV2 and TRBJ2-3, with TRBD2 identical over 8 bases. Germline CDR1 and CDR2: SNHLY and FYNNEI. This CDR3 spans 14 amino acids. V dropped 6 bases and J dropped 4; count of bases not matched to a gene: 6. Here the CDR3 DNA reads TGTGCCAGCAGGATAGCGGGAACGTCAGATACGCAGTATTTT. Translated, it gives CASRIAGTSDTQYF.

This clone was recorded a few times. The rearrangement joins TRBV7-2 to TRBJ1-2, with a possible D match to TRBD1 (5 bases). Trimming removed 1 base at V and 7 bases at J, with 19 bases between. Germline assignment: CDR1 SGHTA and CDR2 FQGNSA. The CDR3 runs 16 residues. CDR3 sequence reads: CASSLDLGRVGSGYTF. CDR3 nucleotide sequence: TGTGCCAGCAGCTTAGACTTAGGCAGGGTAGGAAGTGGCTACACCTTC.

V gene TRBV2 combines with J gene TRBJ1-4, with D unresolved. Trimming pared 7 bases from V and 5 bases from J, leaving 11 bases between. This CDR3 region has 13 residues. CDR1 is SNHLY, CDR2 FYNNEI, per germline. The CDR3 bases are TGTGCCAGCATGGGCAGGTGGAATGAAAAACTGTTTTTT. This codes for CASMGRWNEKLFF. The whole variable domain, filled in from reference TRBV2 and TRBJ1-4, reads EPEVTQTPSHQVTQMGQEVILRCVPISNHLYFYWYRQILGQKVEFLVSFYNNEISEKSEIFDDQFSVERPDGSNFTLKIRSTKLEDSAMYFCASMGRWNEKLFFGSGTQLSVL.